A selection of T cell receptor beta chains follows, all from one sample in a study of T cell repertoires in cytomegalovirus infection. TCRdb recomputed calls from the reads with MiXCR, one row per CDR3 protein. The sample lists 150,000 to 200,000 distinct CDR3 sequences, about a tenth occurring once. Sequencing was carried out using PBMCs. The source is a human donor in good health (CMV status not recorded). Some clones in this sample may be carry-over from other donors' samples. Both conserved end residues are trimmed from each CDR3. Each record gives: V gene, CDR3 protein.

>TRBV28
ASSLRGRTYEQY
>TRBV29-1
SVEEDPGTGNQYEQY
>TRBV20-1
SASNLANYGYT
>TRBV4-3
ASSQDLGNTEAF
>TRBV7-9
ASSLVGSDSEQF
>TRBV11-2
ASRPSGGPVDEQF
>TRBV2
ASSRWTANTEAF
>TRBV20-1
SAPGQGSYNEQF
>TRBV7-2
ASSLVGVREAF
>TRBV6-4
ASSVHSSYEQY
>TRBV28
ASSLPTGTGSGYT
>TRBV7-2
ASSLNAGLETQY
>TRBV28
ASRAAQETQY
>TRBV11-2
ASRLNTGELF
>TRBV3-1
ASSYPGQINYGYT
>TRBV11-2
ASSTRTGGMGISPLH
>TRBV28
ASRWGQANTEAF
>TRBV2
ASSVYGFNTEAF
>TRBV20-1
SADALGQNPIYGYT
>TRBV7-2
ASSFRSGVGETQY
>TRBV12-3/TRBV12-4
ASTPWGQGYNEQF
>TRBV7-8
ASSLNRAYEQY
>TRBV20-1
SARDLGPQH